The TCR beta chain under discussion was sequenced for a study of PD-1 blockade in classical Hodgkin lymphoma. Study summary: A 3 mg/kg intravenous dose of nivolumab was received by patients every 2 weeks.

Study results and caveats: CD4+ TCR diversity climbed significantly by C4D1, unlike CD8+ TCR diversity. It was reported that newly diagnosed patients had less baseline TCR diversity than healthy donors.

Time point denoted: cycle 4 day 1 (C4D1), after more than five weeks of nivolumab. Each and every patient relapsed after autologous stem cell transplantation, and patients got differing brentuximab vedotin exposure. Each best response was a complete response, a partial response or progressive disease. Data came from immunoSEQ multiplex PCR; TCRdb stores just in-frame clones and leaves some out. The table records roughly 6,900 clones, 80% to 90% of them present only once. The germline V gene has CDR1 MRHNA and CDR2 SNTAGT. The junction had 10 bases not matched to a gene; V was cut back by 7 bases and J by 1 base. The CDR3 is made up of 15 amino acids. A single count supports this clone. Antigen unknown.

V usage is TRBV6-4 and J usage is TRBJ2-7; 7 nucleotides match TRBD1. Source: peripheral blood mononuclear cells (PBMCs), taken before the fourth cycle of nivolumab. The TCR comes from a human donor with classical Hodgkin lymphoma. The CDR3 DNA follows: TGTGCCAGCACGCCCGAGGACAGGCTGTCCTACGAGCAGTACGTC. It is translated as CASTPEDRLSYEQYV.